Described below is a single T cell receptor (beta chain) sequence and its context. The table came from immunoSEQ multiplex PCR; TCRdb's copy has only in-frame clones and leaves some out. The sample includes 500,000 to 750,000 clones, approximately 90% of them seen just once. These data are taken from a study of shared T cell receptors in the human thymus. Germline V CDR1 and CDR2: SGHRS, YFSETQ. The CDR3 sequence is 16 residues long. V dropped 1 base and J dropped 2; count of bases not matched to a gene: 7. The same specimen was also included in a second study, on human thymus T cells. Per that paper: During corrective heart surgery, resections were taken, and the thymus tissue came from them. Unrelated individuals reportedly shared highly overlapping thymic TCR repertoires.

The receptor's source is a boy younger than two with a congenital heart defect. The sequenced sample consisted of thymocytes. The rearrangement joins TRBV5-1 to TRBJ2-7, with 9 nucleotides matching TRBD1. The CDR3 spells CASSLRAGQGTYEQYF. The CDR3 nucleotides read TGCGCCAGCAGCTTGAGGGCGGGACAGGGCACCTACGAGCAGTACTTC.